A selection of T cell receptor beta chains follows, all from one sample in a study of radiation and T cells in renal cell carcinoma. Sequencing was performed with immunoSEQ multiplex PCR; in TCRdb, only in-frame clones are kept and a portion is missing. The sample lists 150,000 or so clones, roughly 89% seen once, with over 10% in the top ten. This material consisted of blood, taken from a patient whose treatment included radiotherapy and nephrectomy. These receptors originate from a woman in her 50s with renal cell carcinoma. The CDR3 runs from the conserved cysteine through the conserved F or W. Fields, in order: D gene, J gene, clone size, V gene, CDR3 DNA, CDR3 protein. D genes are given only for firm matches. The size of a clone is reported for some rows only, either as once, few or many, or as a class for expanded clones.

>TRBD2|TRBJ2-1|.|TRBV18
TGTGCCAGCTCACCACACGAATCCGGGGGGGACAATGAGCAGTTCTTC
CASSPHESGGDNEQFF
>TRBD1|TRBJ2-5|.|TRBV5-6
TGTGCCAGCAGCCCGGACAGGGGTTGGGAGACCCAGTACTTC
CASSPDRGWETQYF
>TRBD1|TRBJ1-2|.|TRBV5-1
TGCGCCAGCAGCTTAAGACAGGGGACCTCTAACTATGGCTACACCTTC
CASSLRQGTSNYGYTF
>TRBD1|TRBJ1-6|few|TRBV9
TGTGCCAGCAGCGTTGAACAGGGGACTAATTCACCCCTCCACTTT
CASSVEQGTNSPLHF
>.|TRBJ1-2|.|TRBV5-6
TGTGCCAGCAGCTTTGGGGACGACTCCCGGTACGGCTACACCTTC
CASSFGDDSRYGYTF
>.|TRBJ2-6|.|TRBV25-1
TGTGCCAGCAGTGAATCTTGGGGGTCCCGCTCTGGGGCCAACGTCCTGACTTTC
CASSESWGSRSGANVLTF
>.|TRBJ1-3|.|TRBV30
TGTGCCTGGGGCAACTCTGGAAACACCATATATTTT
CAWGNSGNTIYF
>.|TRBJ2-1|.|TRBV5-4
TGTGCCAGCAGCTTGGGTGTTACTAGCTCCTCCTACAATGAGCAGTTCTTC
CASSLGVTSSSYNEQFF
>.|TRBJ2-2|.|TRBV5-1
TGCGCCAGCAGCCTGAGGCAGGAGATCGATACCGGGGAGCTGTTTTTT
CASSLRQEIDTGELFF
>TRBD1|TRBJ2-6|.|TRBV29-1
TGCAGCGTAAAGACAGGGGAATCTTCTGGGGCCAACGTCCTGACTTTC
CSVKTGESSGANVLTF
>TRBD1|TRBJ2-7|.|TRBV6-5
TGTGCCAGCAGTTACTCCCGGGACAGCACCTCCGAGCAGTACTTC
CASSYSRDSTSEQYF
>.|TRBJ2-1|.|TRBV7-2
TGTGCCAGCAGCTCGAGGGCAGGGAGCTCCTACAATGAGCAGTTCTTC
CASSSRAGSSYNEQFF
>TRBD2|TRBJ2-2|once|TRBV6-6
TGTGCCGGGAGGGAAGGTGGGAACACCGGGGAGCTGTTTTTT
CAGREGGNTGELFF
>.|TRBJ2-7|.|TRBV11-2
TGTGCCAGCAGCTTAGATCTGACGTGGGGCGAGCAGTACTTC
CASSLDLTWGEQYF
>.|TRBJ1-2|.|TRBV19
TGTGCCAGTAGTATAAGAGCTATTCCCCTTGGCTACACCTTC
CASSIRAIPLGYTF
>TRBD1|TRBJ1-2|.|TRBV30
TGTGCCTGGAGTGCACAGGGGGCCTATGGCTACACCTTC
CAWSAQGAYGYTF
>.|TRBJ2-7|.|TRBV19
TGTGCCAGTAGCGTTCCGGGACTTGGAACCTACGAGCAGTACTTC
CASSVPGLGTYEQYF
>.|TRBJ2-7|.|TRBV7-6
TGTGCCAGCAGCCAGGGGCTTGGGCGGGGCCGCTCCTACGAGCAGTACTTC
CASSQGLGRGRSYEQYF
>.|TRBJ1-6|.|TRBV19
TGTGCCAGTAGTTCGATAAGCGGTGTGGGACCCCTCCACTTT
CASSSISGVGPLHF